This entry describes one T cell receptor beta chain. There is no known antigen for this receptor. Base qualities were left out, and no much larger clone turns up one base away. The cohort was made up of approximately 670 healthy bone marrow donors. At the time of sampling, all cohort members were nominally healthy, though unrecorded immune exposures were likely present. The donor was CMV seronegative and belonged to the group of 380 or so seronegative cohort members. Each donor provided a peripheral blood sample, and peripheral blood mononuclear cells were used for TCR beta sequencing. The Qiagen DNeasy Blood Extraction Kit was used to extract genomic DNA from the blood cell samples. Trimming at the junction amounts to 8 bases on V and 6 bases on J, and the germline ends lie 13 bases apart. Inclusive of the bounding cysteine and phenylalanine, the CDR3 is 12 residues long. The read is trimmed to its CDR3 DNA, 36 bases read in frame from base 1. CDR1 and CDR2 are drawn from the germline V gene: MDHEN, SYDVKM.

This specimen belongs to a study of cytomegalovirus exposure and HLA in healthy donors (dated by TCRdb to the late 2010s). Looking at the study overall: According to an earlier analysis of several hundred of the donors, 150 million to 200 million T cells yielded some 120 million unique TCR beta sequences and approximately 280 Gb of sequence data. Roughly 300 gigabases of sequencing data and 70 million to 100 million unique TCR sequences were included in an early release covering under 650 HLA-typed donors. Of the approximately 400 genotyped donors, over 80% were placed in the genetic ancestry cluster associated with self-reported Caucasian donors. The study aimed to test whether cataloging public T cell receptors could reveal signatures of past pathogen exposure. The study used immunosequencing to profile the T cell repertoires of about 670 subjects and linked those repertoires to cytomegalovirus serostatus. Besides the first cohort of 666 subjects, a separate validation cohort made up of 120 different subjects was used. High-throughput TCR immunosequencing, statistical association of individual TCRs with disease status, and machine learning were combined to predict cytomegalovirus infection status. A later analysis re-examined previously published TCR beta repertoires from around 670 donors and added high-resolution HLA genotyping to investigate patterns of TCR occurrence. Rather than using new phenotypic data, the later analysis identified candidate immune exposures from TCR beta sequences and from how often those sequences occurred across donors. An earlier analysis of approximately 580 of the donors used high-throughput TCR beta sequencing to judge whether each TCR beta V gene segment behaved as functional or pseudogenic. Donor age, sex, ethnicity and CMV serostatus were compiled together with the repertoire data. A later genetic analysis used genome-wide SNP genotypes for about 65% of the 666 donors, treating that subset as a discovery cohort. All discovery cohort repertoires had been generated using a single sequencing platform. HLA typing included class I and class II loci at four-digit resolution. Typing coverage varied by locus: about 629-630 donors for A, B, C, DRB1 and DQB1; about 520 for DQA1; nearly 610 for DPA1; roughly 450 for DPB1. About five DR-DQ haplotypes were handled as single units for association and clustering because linkage in the cohort was strong. On average, around 200,000 unique TCR beta nucleotide sequences were sequenced per donor among more than 350 genotyped donors of the cohort, with 15% to 20% of those sequences being non-productive.

The library was generated by the immunoSEQ multiplex PCR assay. A mixture of 60 forward primers for TCR Vbeta segments and 13 reverse primers for TCR Jbeta segments was used in the multiplex PCR. The CDR3 region of rearranged TCR beta genes was amplified from genomic DNA with a multiplex PCR assay. On the Illumina HiSeq System, the amplified TCR beta libraries were sequenced as 87-base-pair reads. As for the original processing: Across the 700 or so repertoires, a later analysis counted 60 million to 90 million unique TCR beta chains, roughly 11 million of which were shared by at least two donors. A nearest-neighbor algorithm error-corrected the raw reads and collapsed the reads into unique sequences, merging closely related sequences to remove PCR and sequencing errors. V, D and J gene segments were assigned by aligning CDR3 sequences to IMGT reference sequences. For a sequence to be retained, a match of at least six nucleotides was required to both a V gene segment and a J gene segment. A rearrangement counted as productive if the CDR3 had no stop codons and remained in frame with V and J, and every other rearrangement counted as non-productive. Following IMGT convention, CDR3 was defined as the stretch from the second conserved V-encoded cysteine to the conserved J-encoded phenylalanine. The earlier analysis of some 540 of the donors excluded any sequence lacking an unambiguous match to a single V gene segment. An earlier analysis of fewer than 750 of the donors called V segments functional above 56.7% productive rearrangements and segregating when the between-donor standard deviation exceeded 5%. To diagnose cytomegalovirus status from the catalog of TCR beta chain sequences, a statistical classification framework was built. A later analysis assigned V and J genes by comparing TCR nucleotide sequences with IMGT/GENE-DB human TR gene sequences. In a later analysis, CDR3 sequences and most-parsimonious VDJ recombination scenarios were assigned using the TCRdist pipeline. A later analysis defined each TCR beta chain by its CDR3 amino acid sequence plus V-gene family, and excluded reads lacking a unique V-gene family. To address suspected cross-contamination and a sequencing artifact, a later analysis removed around 590 highly shared, low-generation-probability nucleotide sequences. For each public chain, a later analysis derived a clonal expansion index from normalized ranks of inferred template counts within each repertoire. Generation probabilities in a later analysis came from a VDJ recombination model fitted to out-of-frame rearrangements, and those results were checked against IGoR. A later analysis scored TCR-TCR, TCR-HLA and TCR-CMV co-occurrence with hypergeometric tests, applying a repertoire-size bias correction to TCR pairs. In a later analysis, false discovery rates were estimated by permuting HLA or CMV assignments 20 times. In a later analysis, co-occurring TCRs were grouped with DBSCAN, and TCRdist sequence similarity was added when clustering was performed within HLA-allele-positive subsets. For co-occurrence clustering, repertoires with fewer than 30,000 or more than 120,000 public chains were excluded, along with 4 to 6 repertoires with anomalous nucleotide sharing. Here the immuneACCESS table is served through TCRdb, limited to in-frame sequences with V and J called. Missing clones are a known gap in these copies; in checked studies unresolved V genes cover under half, and the rest lacks a known reason. V and J calls and clone size are given by that table; D and trimming were obtained from the DNA. Present in this sample are around 140,000 clones, roughly 83% of which were seen just once. 1.5% to 1.7% of the sample is taken by the ten largest.

Study-level results and caveats: When HLA alleles, especially DR and DQ, strongly co-occurred, attributing TCR associations to individual alleles was difficult. The 87-base-pair reads could not distinguish some IMGT-functional V segments, including TRBV6-2 and TRBV6-3, so those segments were excluded. In a later analysis, TCR association rates were found to vary across HLA loci, with the most associated TCRs seen for DRB1 alleles and the fewest for HLA-C alleles. The presence/absence analyses assumed that sequencing depth was roughly uniform across donors, and that assumption may not be true. A later analysis found that most CMV-associated TCR beta chains appeared HLA-restricted, with HLA associations seemingly driven largely by CMV exposure. Immune exposure information for the cohort was limited to CMV serostatus. A few of the identified cytomegalovirus-associated TCR beta chains were confirmed in vitro to be specific for cytomegalovirus antigens. In both the original and validation cohorts, the classifier was reported to diagnose cytomegalovirus status with high specificity and sensitivity. In an earlier analysis of about 600 of the donors, most TCR beta V segments appeared in productive rearrangements about 87% or about 30% of the time, broadly matching IMGT annotations. A further reported finding was that TCR beta sequences accurately predicted the HLA-A and HLA-B alleles for most subjects in the first cohort. Correlated functional status among segregating V segments might be attributable to linkage disequilibrium, but an unknown experimental factor could not be ruled out. In a later analysis, several top co-occurrence clusters were reported to appear linked to parvovirus B19, influenza, CMV and Epstein-Barr virus. In the study, approximately 150 TCR beta chains were listed as associated with cytomegalovirus. Most TCR sequences were observed very rarely across donors, whereas some public TCRs were present in many individuals. In a later analysis, HLA-associated TCR beta chains were found to be more clonally expanded and to have lower generation probabilities than equally common non-associated chains. The authors suggested that the approach could potentially be extended to other disease states and immunological phenotypes. In a later genetic analysis, a missense DCLRE1C variant was associated with V-gene and J-gene trimming of TCR beta chains, and the association was replicated in an independent cohort. HLA typing was unavailable for some donors at each locus, so association tests used only the typed subset. According to a later genetic analysis, donors in an Asian-associated ancestry cluster had fewer N-insertions in productive TCRs than the approximately 670-donor mean. The cohort was sequenced for TCR beta chains only, and without alpha or paired-chain data the features that could be detected were limited. The sequencing pipeline was judged likely to have produced a cluster of highly shared sequence variants as a technical artifact. In a later analysis, 15,000 to 20,000 TCR beta sequences were associated with specific HLA alleles at a false discovery rate of 0.05. Because counts were too low, more than 15 rarely observed V segments, including chromosome 9 orphons, were left out of the earlier analysis of about 500 of the donors.

This TCR came from a man aged 35-49 years in good health and CMV-seronegative. Sequenced: PBMCs. The chain couples TRBV28 to TRBJ2-5; too little of a D gene remains to name it. The DNA is as follows: TGTGCCAGCTTGAGAGACAAAAAGACCCAGTACTTC. Its product reads: CASLRDKKTQYF.